The clone carrying this T cell receptor beta chain was seen a single time. Its antigen is currently unknown. In germline, CDR1 is MNHEY, CDR2 SVGAGI. There are 11 residues in the CDR3. V was cut by 6 bases and J by 3 bases, with 3 bases left in between. The data stem from a study of T cell responses to AZD1222 COVID-19 vaccine. Whole-study results and caveats: Recipients of two AZD1222 doses showed rising Spike-specific TCR breadth and depth. Clonal diversity was possibly underestimated; the donors were predominantly white British and more often female.

The repertoire was sequenced with immunoSEQ multiplex PCR; TCRdb's copy has only in-frame clones and lacks some. The sample includes about 170,000 clones, 70% to 90% of them seen just once. Sequencing was performed on peripheral blood, taken 28 days after the second dose of the MenACWY control vaccine. The clonotype comes from an adult who received the MenACWY meningococcal vaccine as a control. This chain links TRBV6-5 with TRBJ1-3; no reliable D call. Written as DNA, the CDR3 is TGTGCCAGCAGACATGGAAACACCATATATTTT. Translating it yields CASRHGNTIYF.